These 32 T cell receptor beta chains came from one sample sequenced in a study of CD8+CD57+ T cells in acquired aplastic anemia. Individuals selected for sequencing had exhibited CD8+CD57+ cell expansion on flow cytometry. Profiling of TCR beta VDJ combinations and CDR3 sequences used genomic DNA as template. TCRdb processed the reads anew with MiXCR; each CDR3 protein has one entry. The sample records hundreds of thousands of distinct CDR3 sequences, approximately 82% being singletons. Sequencing was done on a sample of sorted CD4+, CD8+, or CD8+CD57+ T cells (not recorded which) from PBMCs. These receptors originate from a human donor with aplastic anemia.

Concerning this clonotype: The conserved phenylalanine or tryptophan is not found at the CDR3 terminus, so this likely reflects a read error. Because the CDR3's place on the DNA is in doubt, the DNA is left out and the CDR3 is given as listed by TCRdb. This chain connects TRBV9 to TRBJ1-5; TRBD1 reflects the table's D call only, with no check against the DNA. The germline gives CDR1 SGDLS, CDR2 YYNGEE. The length of the CDR3 is 12 amino acids, counting both ends. The CDR3 sequence: CASSVAGQSTHI.

Concerning this clonotype itself: A read error may account for a junction end that differs from germline. The rearrangement links TRBV7-8 to TRBJ1-2; the D gene is possibly TRBD1 (5 bases). Per the germline V gene, CDR1 is SGHVS and CDR2 is FQNEAQ. The CDR3 extends over 16 amino acids. CDR3 DNA sequence: TGTGCCAGCGGCTTGGAGAGGGACGGCCTCGTACAGGGCTACACCTTC. Residues: CASGLERDGLVQGYTF.

Comments on this clonotype: A read error may produce the germline difference seen at one junction end. The chain combines TRBV11-1 with TRBJ2-3; tentative D call: TRBD2 (5 bases). Germline-derived CDR1 and CDR2 are SGHAT and FQDESV (reference sequence). This CDR3 is 13 amino acids long. The CDR3 region is CASRYEGTDKQYF. Here the CDR3 DNA reads TGTGCCAGCAGGTACGAGGGCACAGATAAGCAGTATTTT.

The chain couples TRBV7-3 to TRBJ2-7, with a possible D match to TRBD1 (5 bases). Trimming cost V 7 bases and J 3 bases, with 28 bases left between them. CDR3 size: 18 residues. The V gene's germline CDR1 is SGHTA and CDR2 FQGTGA. The CDR3 DNA is TGTGCCAGCACAATACAGGCCAACGCCGTTGAACACTGCTACGAGCAGTACGTC. Its protein product is CASTIQANAVEHCYEQYV.

Points on this clonotype: Without the conserved terminal phenylalanine or tryptophan, this CDR3 likely stems from a read error. The DNA is left out, because the CDR3 cannot be placed on it with certainty; the CDR3 is given as TCRdb lists it. The chain carries TRBV11-3 and TRBJ1-1. The CDR3 sequence runs 10 residues, both termini included. Per the germline V gene, CDR1 is SGHNT and CDR2 is YENEEA. This CDR3 is CASSFSSGNL.

The rearrangement uses TRBV5-5 and TRBJ2-6, with D maybe TRBD1 (5 bases). In germline, CDR1 is SGHKS, CDR2 YYEKEE (reference sequence). This CDR3 comprises 16 residues. V dropped 4 bases and J dropped 4 bases, with 15 bases sitting between them. CDR3 nucleotide sequence: TGTGCCAGCAGCGCCAGCGCTACAGGCGGGGCCAACGTCCTGACTTTC. It encodes CASSASATGGANVLTF.

Worth noting for this clonotype: The CDR3 does not close with the conserved phenylalanine or tryptophan, likely indicating a read error. The CDR3 spells CASGYAGAPEKQYV. The CDR3 DNA sequence: TGTGCCAGCGGCTACGCGGGAGCTCCCGAGAAGCAGTATGTT. The genes are TRBV2 and TRBJ2-3, with 7 bases that match TRBD2. V dropped 8 bases and J dropped 11; count of bases not matched to a gene: 16. This CDR3 is 14 amino acids long. Germline CDR1 is SNHLY and CDR2 is FYNNEI.

This sequence joins TRBV5-6 and TRBJ1-1, with D unresolved. The CDR3 is 14 residues long. CDR1 and CDR2 (germline): SGHDT, YYEEEE. V was trimmed by 2 bases and J by 0 bases, leaving 8 bases between them. The CDR3: CASSFREMNTEAFF. The CDR3, as DNA: TGTGCCAGCAGCTTCCGCGAAATGAACACTGAAGCTTTCTTT.

This clonotype was seen a few times. The rearrangement links TRBV24-1 to TRBJ1-5, with D unclear. Germline loops: CDR1 KGHDR, CDR2 SFDVKD. CDR3 length: 10 amino acids. V lost 9 bases to trimming and J lost 9 bases, with 8 bases between them. CDR3 protein: CATSALPQHF. The CDR3 region has the DNA TGTGCCACCTCCGCCCTGCCCCAGCATTTT.

The table lists this clonotype with a few counts. This chain connects TRBV7-6 to TRBJ1-2; D remains unclear. The CDR3 loop spans 16 amino acids. Germline loops: CDR1 SGHVS, CDR2 FNYEAQ. The V gene lost 3 bases and the J gene lost 10 bases, with 24 bases spanning the gap. The DNA of the CDR3 is TGTGCCAGCAGCTTGAGTTCCTATAATTCACCCCTCCACTACACCTTC. Translation: CASSLSSYNSPLHYTF.

The rearrangement links TRBV15 to TRBJ2-5; TRBD2 might be the D (5 bases). The CDR3 has 14 residues. Germline assignment: CDR1 LNHNV and CDR2 YYDKDF (reference sequence). The CDR3 loop is CGAGRGRLRETQYF. CDR3 nucleotide sequence: TGTGGGGCGGGCAGAGGCAGGCTCCGGGAGACCCAGTACTTC.

The CDR3 DNA is TGTGCCAGCAGCTTAGGCTCGGGCCAGGCTCCCCTCTACTTC. This translates into CASSLGSGQAPLYF. The rearrangement links TRBV7-3 to TRBJ2-5; no reliable D call. V was pared by 2 bases and J by 14 bases, with 21 bases between. The CDR3 consists of 14 residues. Germline V gene sequence: CDR1 SGHTA, CDR2 FQGTGA.

On this clonotype: The CDR3 does not end in the conserved phenylalanine or tryptophan, so this is likely a read error. The chain joins TRBV2 to TRBJ1-5; maybe TRBD1 (5 bases). This CDR3 is 16 amino acids long. The germline V and J ends were trimmed by 6 bases and 11 bases, with 26 bases remaining between them. CDR1 SNHLY and CDR2 FYNNEI come from the germline V gene. The CDR3 DNA sequence: TGTGCCAGCAGGGTAGTCAGGGCAATTGGCAAGCAGTCCCAGCATGTT. It specifies CASRVVRAIGKQSQHV.

Note on this clonotype: Since no conserved phenylalanine or tryptophan closes the CDR3, a read error is the likely cause. It is unclear where the CDR3 begins or ends on the DNA, so no DNA is shown, and the CDR3 is as TCRdb lists it. This chain uses TRBV7-2 with TRBJ2-3; the DNA was not compared with TRBD1, the D call given in the table. The germline CDR1 and CDR2 sequences are SGHTA and FQGNSA. Inclusive of both ends, the CDR3 amounts to 13 amino acids. CDR3 protein: CASSQGRRRPPNI.

The V gene is TRBV7-2, the J gene TRBJ2-7, with TRBD1 identical over 11 bases. The CDR3 contains 18 residues. With 4 bases clipped from V and 3 bases from J, the junction kept 14 bases outside the gene matches. Per the germline V gene, CDR1 is SGHTA and CDR2 is FQGNSA. The DNA for the CDR3 is TGTGCCAGCAGCTACCGGACAGGGGGCGGGAATGAGCGCTACGAGCAGTACGTC. Translated, it gives CASSYRTGGGNERYEQYV.

This clonotype has only a few counts. Sequence at one end of the junction differs from germline and may be a read error. The chain employs TRBV15 and TRBJ2-3; weak D call: TRBD2 (7 bases). Germline V CDR1 and CDR2: LNHNV, YYDKDF (reference sequence). The CDR3 is made up of 14 amino acids. The DNA for the CDR3 is TGTGCCAGCAGCGGCGGGGGCGGAGCCTATGCGCAGTATTTC. Amino acids: CASSGGGGAYAQYF.

On this clonotype: The CDR3 end shows no conserved phenylalanine or tryptophan, and so a read error is likely. This chain links TRBV7-9 with TRBJ2-4, with a possible D match to TRBD2 (5 bases). V was trimmed by 8 bases and J by 12 bases, leaving 17 bases between them. The CDR3 runs 12 residues. Germline loops: CDR1 SEHNR, CDR2 FQNEAQ (reference sequence). The DNA for the CDR3 is TGTGCCAGCGGCGTACAAAGAAGCGGTCAGTACGAC. It is translated as CASGVQRSGQYD.

The chain recombines TRBV7-9 with TRBJ1-6, with D possibly matching TRBD1 (5 bases). The CDR3 runs to 16 residues. Per germline, CDR1 SEHNR and CDR2 FQNEAQ (reference sequence). V was shortened by 3 bases and J by 15 bases, with 24 bases between the two germline ends. CDR3 in DNA: TGTGCCAGCAGCTTTCAAAAAAGCGGGGGTACGATACGCCTCCACTTT. It yields the protein CASSFQKSGGTIRLHF.

The rearrangement uses TRBV7-2 and TRBJ2-5, with D uncertain. Germline values: CDR1 SGHTA, CDR2 FQGNSA. The CDR3 covers 17 residues. The ends were cut back, 0 bases at V and 2 bases at J, with 16 bases in the middle. The CDR3 DNA is TGTGCCAGCAGCTTAGCGACAAGCCCCAATACGCAAGAGACCCAGTACTTC. Translating gives CASSLATSPNTQETQYF.

The CDR3 coding sequence is TGTGCCAGCGGGTACGGGGGCAGAGCTAAGCAGTATTTT. It yields the protein CASGYGGRAKQYF. V and J are TRBV7-2 and TRBJ2-3; D may be TRBD1 or TRBD2 (6 bases each). This CDR3 is 13 amino acids long. The germline CDR1 and CDR2 sequences are SGHTA and FQGNSA. The V end lost 8 bases, the J end lost 11 bases, and 20 bases lay between the germline ends.

Regarding this clonotype: A junction end diverges from the germline sequence, so it may reflect a read error. V gene TRBV19 combines with J gene TRBJ2-1, with 9 positions matching TRBD2. This CDR3 spans 13 amino acids. Germline CDR1 is LNHDA and CDR2 is SQIVND (reference sequence). The CDR3 coding sequence is TGTGCCAGTAGTCAGCGGCTAGCGGGGAGTCTGTCTTTT. Protein sequence: CASSQRLAGSLSF.

Comments on this clonotype: A read error may produce the germline difference seen at one junction end. The chain links TRBV9 to TRBJ2-3; perhaps TRBD1 as D (5 bases). The CDR3 totals 13 residues. CDR1 SGDLS and CDR2 YYNGEE come from the germline V gene. This chain's CDR3 is CASSEGTGYTEQF. In DNA, the CDR3 is TGTGCCAGCAGCGAAGGCACAGGATACACGGAGCAGTTT.

This clonotype turned up a few times. The chain has TRBV10-3 and TRBJ1-2, with D tentatively TRBD1 (6 bases). The CDR3 runs 15 residues. Trimming cost V 4 bases and J 3 bases, with 15 bases left between them. CDR1 is ENHRY, CDR2 SYGVKD, per germline. CDR3 sequence reads: CAISVGGGGDYGYTF. The DNA for the CDR3 is TGTGCCATCAGTGTTGGGGGCGGTGGGGACTATGGCTACACCTTC.

Only a few counts were recorded for this clonotype. The chain uses TRBV7-8 and TRBJ2-1; D call uncertain. The germline V and J ends were trimmed by 2 bases and 13 bases, with 24 bases remaining between them. The CDR3 length is 16 residues. CDR1 and CDR2 (germline): SGHVS, FQNEAQ. The CDR3 DNA reads TGTGCCAGCAGCTTACCGAGAGGCGCCGATACGCAGTATCAGTTCTTC. It yields the protein CASSLPRGADTQYQFF.

The chain employs TRBV9 and TRBJ2-6; D gene unclear. Germline V lookup: CDR1 SGDLS, CDR2 YYNGEE. There are 17 residues in the CDR3. V was shortened by 0 bases and J by 10 bases, with 20 bases between the two germline ends. Here the CDR3 reads CASSVGSDTQDFNVLTF. The CDR3 nucleotides read TGTGCCAGCAGCGTAGGGTCGGATACGCAGGATTTTAACGTCCTGACTTTC.

Notes on this clonotype: It is likely a read error, because the conserved phenylalanine at the end of the CDR3 is missing. The V and J genes are TRBV7-8 and TRBJ2-5; D gene uncertain. CDR1 SGHVS and CDR2 FQNEAQ come from the germline V gene. V was clipped by 11 bases and J by 11 bases, with 21 bases between them. The length of the CDR3 is 12 residues. The CDR3 region has the DNA TGTGCCGGAAGGGTGGCTAGGGCCACGCAGTACGTC. Amino acid sequence: CAGRVARATQYV.

Here the CDR3 reads CATSGDRNNEQFF. CDR3 nucleotide sequence: TGTGCCACCAGTGGTGACAGAAACAATGAGCAGTTCTTC. This sequence joins TRBV24-1 and TRBJ2-1; tentatively, D is TRBD1 (5 bases). Trimming cost V 5 bases and J 5 bases, with 9 bases left between them. Germline lookup yields CDR1 KGHDR and CDR2 SFDVKD. The CDR3 is 13 residues long.

The chain combines TRBV9 with TRBJ1-2; D might be TRBD1 (5 bases). The germline CDR1 and CDR2 sequences are SGDLS and YYNGEE. Trimming took off 5 bases at V and 12 bases at J, with 26 bases between the two ends. CDR3 size: 15 residues. The CDR3 bases are TGTGCCAGCAGAGGGACTGGGAACATTCAGTACTGCGACACCTTC. It encodes CASRGTGNIQYCDTF.

A note on this clonotype: The conserved phenylalanine or tryptophan normally closing the CDR3 is absent here, so this likely arose from a read error. It is unclear where the CDR3 begins or ends on the DNA, so no DNA is shown, and the CDR3 is as TCRdb lists it. The CDR3 protein is CATSDGGLAYEQY. The V call is TRBV15, the J call TRBJ2-1; TRBD2, the D gene given by the table, was not confirmed from the DNA. Both ends counted, the CDR3 spans 13 residues. Germline lookup yields CDR1 LNHNV and CDR2 YYDKDF (reference sequence).

About this clonotype itself: The junction shows a germline mismatch at one end, possibly a read error. The CDR3 nucleotides are TGTGCCACCAGTGAGGGACTAGCGGGAAGTCTGTCCTTC. As protein: CATSEGLAGSLSF. The chain employs TRBV24-1 and TRBJ2-1, with 13 bases fitting TRBD2. Germline CDR1 KGHDR, CDR2 SFDVKD. The CDR3 sequence is 13 residues long.

The V and J genes are TRBV7-6 and TRBJ2-3; no clear D. Germline lookup yields CDR1 SGHVS and CDR2 FNYEAQ. The CDR3 covers 15 residues. The V gene lost 0 bases and the J gene lost 0 bases, with 7 bases spanning the gap. CDR3 bases: TGTGCCAGCAGCTTAGCTGGGCCTAGCACAGATACGCAGTATTTT. Translating gives CASSLAGPSTDTQYF.

The chain employs TRBV7-8 and TRBJ2-7; TRBD1 is a possible D gene (5 bases). The CDR3 has 18 residues. CDR1 and CDR2 (germline): SGHVS, FQNEAQ. Trimming pared 1 base from V and 4 bases from J, leaving 23 bases between. CDR3 nucleotides: TGTGCCAGCAGCTTAGATCCAGACCGGACAACCCTTTCTTACGAGCAGTACGTC. Its translation is CASSLDPDRTTLSYEQYV.